The present T cell receptor (beta chain) was sequenced within a study of Graves' ophthalmopathy and Graves' hyperthyroidism. Germline CDR1 and CDR2: SGHTA and FQGNSA. There are 16 residues in the CDR3. Study observations and caveats: Sensitivity of 87.88% and specificity of roughly 80% were achieved when a 13-signature model separated ophthalmopathy from stable hyperthyroidism. Thyroid clonotypes that were expanded above 0.001 frequency mostly also appeared in blood.

Eligible hyperthyroidism cases comprised new diagnoses of under 2 months' duration in individuals aged 18 to 65. Turning to this clonotype: The antigen is unknown. The junction departs from the called germline gene at one end, perhaps through a read error.

Transcripts of RNA were the source for amplifying TCR beta CDR3 regions. After a first-round RT-PCR with HTBI primers, a second-round multiplex PCR was run. Each CDR3 protein is one row after TCRdb ran MiXCR on the multiplex PCR reads. The repertoire has over a million distinct CDR3 sequences, roughly two fifths of them found once; the top ten carry 11%. This TCR derives from an adult man with Graves' hyperthyroidism. The chain joins TRBV7-2 to TRBJ1-5; D call uncertain. The sequencing input was peripheral blood or thyroid tissue (not recorded which). CDR3 residues: CANSLAFGNSSQPQHF. The DNA of the CDR3 is TGTGCCAACAGCTTAGCTTTTGGGAATAGCAGTCAGCCCCAGCATTTT.